These 18 T cell receptor beta chains share one sample of origin, sequenced in a study of early T cells in non-severe SARS-CoV-2 infection. TCRdb recomputed calls from the 5' RACE reads with MiXCR, one row per CDR3 protein. The sample records about 26,000 distinct CDR3 sequences, 4% to 4.5% being singletons. The sequencing input was whole blood. Every receptor here comes from an adult who was a healthcare worker with PCR-confirmed SARS-CoV-2 infection or an uninfected control (not recorded which).

The chain employs TRBV27 and TRBJ2-3; D unclear. The V end was cut by 2 bases, the J end by 0 bases, with 9 bases between. The germline V gene has CDR1 MNHEY and CDR2 SMNVEV (reference sequence). This CDR3 is built from 15 residues. For the CDR3, the DNA is TGTGCCAGCAGTTTAACCCATCCCAGCACAGATACGCAGTATTTT. Protein product: CASSLTHPSTDTQYF.

This clonotype appeared many times. The chain combines TRBV7-3 with TRBJ2-1; possibly TRBD1 or TRBD2 for D (5 bases each). The CDR3 sequence is 15 residues long. V was shortened by 1 base and J by 1 base, with 8 bases between the two germline ends. Germline V lookup: CDR1 SGHTA, CDR2 FQGTGA. The DNA of the CDR3 is TGTGCCAGCAGCTTAAGAGGGGTGTCCTACAATGAGCAGTTCTTC. Its translation: CASSLRGVSYNEQFF. The complete variable domain, with remaining parts taken from reference TRBV7-3 and TRBJ2-1, reads GAGVSQTPSNKVTEKGKYVELRCDPISGHTALYWYRQSLGQGPEFLIYFQGTGAADDSGLPNDRFFAVRPEGSVSTLKIQRTERGDSAVYLCASSLRGVSYNEQFFGPGTRLTVL.

This clonotype was detected only a few times. This sequence joins TRBV6-2 or TRBV6-3 and TRBJ2-2; D is ambiguous. The V and J ends lost 2 bases and 6 bases respectively, with 16 bases between them. CDR1 is MNHEY and CDR2 is SVGEGT in the germline V gene. The CDR3 spans 16 residues. Here the CDR3 reads CASSYPMTISPGELFF. The CDR3 region has the DNA TGTGCCAGCAGTTACCCAATGACCATCAGCCCCGGGGAGCTGTTTTTT.

This clonotype was picked up many times. This chain connects TRBV20-1 to TRBJ2-5; D gene uncertain. Germline V lookup: CDR1 DFQATT, CDR2 SNEGSKA (reference sequence). Trimming left V 0 bases short and J 1 base short, with 12 bases between. The CDR3 has 15 amino acids. The CDR3 here is CSARDPDAFQETQYF. The CDR3 DNA is TGCAGTGCTAGAGATCCAGACGCTTTCCAAGAGACCCAGTACTTC.

J is TRBJ1-2 and V is TRBV20-1, with 10 bases fitting TRBD1. The CDR3 has 12 residues. Looked up from germline, CDR1 is DFQATT and CDR2 is SNEGSKA (reference sequence). V shed 6 bases and J 9 bases; nucleotides not matched to a gene: 7. CDR3 nucleotide sequence: TGCAGTGCGTCCGGGACAGGGGATCGCTACACCTTC. It yields the protein CSASGTGDRYTF.

In this sample, this clonotype turned up many times. The chain has TRBV7-3 and TRBJ2-1, with 8 bases matching TRBD2. Germline lookup yields CDR1 SGHTA and CDR2 FQGTGA. The CDR3 is 14 amino acids. V was pared by 4 bases and J by 6 bases, with 5 bases of the junction left unmatched. CDR3 loop: CASSSGGVRNEQFF. The CDR3 DNA is TGTGCCAGCAGCTCCGGGGGGGTACGCAATGAGCAGTTCTTC.

This clonotype was counted many times. V gene TRBV14 combines with J gene TRBJ1-3; the D is unclear. CDR1 is SGHDN and CDR2 is FVKESK in the germline V gene. Trimming removed 2 bases at V and 0 bases at J, with 11 bases between. CDR3 length equals 16 residues. The CDR3 sequence is CASSQLDLSSGNTIYF. For the CDR3, the DNA is TGTGCCAGCAGCCAACTCGATCTGAGCTCTGGAAACACCATATATTTT.

This clonotype was seen many times. The V and J genes are TRBV5-6 and TRBJ2-1; either TRBD1 or TRBD2 may supply D (6 bases each). The germline CDR1 and CDR2 sequences are SGHDT and YYEEEE. With 0 bases removed from V and 8 bases from J, the gap between germline ends came to 18 bases. The CDR3 is made up of 16 amino acids. CDR3 loop: CASSLAVGGFGDEQFF. CDR3 DNA: TGTGCCAGCAGCTTGGCCGTCGGGGGCTTCGGGGATGAGCAGTTCTTC.

This clonotype was observed at least ten times. The rearrangement uses TRBV6-6 and TRBJ2-7; 9 positions agree with TRBD1. The CDR3 length is 15 residues. V dropped 7 bases and J dropped 0; count of bases not matched to a gene: 7. From germline, CDR1 is MNHNY and CDR2 SVGAGI (reference sequence). CDR3 loop: CASILGTGFSYEQYF. The CDR3 DNA sequence: TGTGCCAGCATTCTAGGGACAGGGTTCTCCTACGAGCAGTACTTC.

This clonotype was detected ten times or more. The chain is built from TRBV21-1 and TRBJ2-1; the D call in the table, TRBD2, was not verified against the DNA. TRBV21-1 is flagged as a pseudogene. The CDR3 length is 16 residues. In nucleotides, the CDR3 is TGTGCCAGCACCGAAAGTAGAACTAGCGCACACAATGAGCAGTTCTTC. Encoded protein: CASTESRTSAHNEQFF.

This clonotype was recorded at least ten times. The chain uses TRBV29-1 and TRBJ2-3; TRBD1 might be the D (6 bases). Germline-derived CDR1 and CDR2 are SQVTM and ANQGSEA. The CDR3 covers 12 residues. V lost 6 bases and J 5 bases, leaving 12 bases between the germline ends. CDR3 DNA: TGCAGCGTAGAAACGACAGGAGATACGCAGTATTTT. It translates to CSVETTGDTQYF.

This clonotype was detected ten times or more. V and J are TRBV2 and TRBJ2-3; no reliable D call. The CDR3 runs 12 residues. CDR1 is SNHLY and CDR2 is FYNNEI in the germline V gene. V lost 5 bases, J lost 2 bases, and 5 bases lay in between. CDR3 loop: CASSYNTDTQYF. CDR3 DNA: TGTGCCAGCAGTTATAACACAGATACGCAGTATTTT.

The chain has TRBV7-2 and TRBJ2-2; D gene ambiguous. The CDR3 length is 12 residues. V was shortened by 1 base and J by 3 bases, with 0 bases between the two germline ends. Germline CDR1 and CDR2: SGHTA and FQGNSA. The CDR3 coding sequence is TGTGCCAGCAGCTTAGACACCGGGGAGCTGTTTTTT. Residues: CASSLDTGELFF.

In this sample, this clonotype turned up many times. This chain links TRBV7-8 with TRBJ2-5, with TRBD1 matching 10 bases. Germline V CDR1 and CDR2: SGHVS, FQNEAQ. This CDR3 comprises 15 residues. Trimming at V came to 3 bases and at J to 5 bases, leaving 6 bases not matched to a gene. As DNA, the CDR3 is TGTGCCAGCAGCTTGACAGGGGGCTTGGTGGAGACCCAGTACTTC. This encodes CASSLTGGLVETQYF.

This clonotype has at least ten counts. The chain uses TRBV2 and TRBJ2-1; D remains ambiguous. The CDR3 runs 14 residues. The V end lost 4 bases, the J end lost 5 bases, and 12 bases lay between the germline ends. CDR1 and CDR2 from the germline V gene are SNHLY and FYNNEI. In DNA, the CDR3 is TGTGCCAGCAGTGGTCTCGCGAACGACAATGAGCAGTTCTTC. Its protein product is CASSGLANDNEQFF.

This clonotype was detected many times. The rearrangement joins TRBV6-5 to TRBJ2-1; 9 bases match TRBD1. V was pared by 7 bases and J by 8 bases, with 12 bases of the junction left unmatched. The CDR3 loop spans 15 amino acids. Germline CDR1 reads MNHEY; CDR2 reads SVGAGI. The CDR3 bases are TGTGCCAGCAAACCCACAGGGGGCGTCGTGGATGAGCAGTTCTTC. Protein product: CASKPTGGVVDEQFF.

The sample holds many counts of this clonotype. This chain connects TRBV25-1 to TRBJ2-3; tentatively, D is TRBD2 (8 bases). Trimming took off 0 bases at V and 4 bases at J, with 17 bases between the two ends. Germline CDR1 MGHDK, CDR2 SYGVNS. There are 17 residues in the CDR3. The CDR3 region has the DNA TGTGCCAGCAGTGAATACGGACTAGCCCAGGGGGCAGATACGCAGTATTTT. This sequence encodes CASSEYGLAQGADTQYF.

This clonotype was found many times. The rearrangement joins TRBV5-1 to TRBJ1-1; D not certain. Trimming took off 0 bases at V and 1 base at J, with 7 bases between the two ends. Germline CDR1 reads SGHRS; CDR2 reads YFSETQ. This CDR3 spans 14 amino acids. The CDR3 DNA follows: TGCGCCAGCAGCTTGGGGGGAACGAACACTGAAGCTTTCTTT. This encodes CASSLGGTNTEAFF.